These 15 T cell receptor beta chains share one sample of origin, sequenced in a study of monozygotic twins with inflammatory bowel disease. TCRdb reanalyzed the 5' RACE reads and collapses them to one entry per CDR3 protein, without DNA. This table lists about 300,000 distinct CDR3 sequences. Sequenced sample: blood. The receptors stem from a human donor with ulcerative colitis or Crohn's disease, or a healthy co-twin of an affected twin (not recorded which).

The CDR3 here is CASSPQMPGGYEQYF. The chain is built from TRBV7-2 and TRBJ2-7; absent DNA, TCRdb's TRBD1 call cannot be checked. The CDR3 has 15 amino acids. CDR1 and CDR2 (germline): SGHTA, FQGNSA.

The chain recombines TRBV6-1 with TRBJ2-1; checking the TCRdb D call of TRBD1 is not possible without DNA. This CDR3 comprises 16 residues. CDR1 is MNHNS and CDR2 is SASEGT in the germline V gene. CDR3 protein: CASRISSGTDYNEQFF.

CDR3 loop: CASGIQVEKLFF. The rearrangement joins TRBV12-3 or TRBV12-4 to TRBJ1-4. CDR3 length: 12 amino acids.

Here the CDR3 reads CASSPAGGPAYEQFF. This sequence joins TRBV7-2 and TRBJ2-1; TCRdb returns TRBD2, unconfirmable since there is no DNA. Germline loops: CDR1 SGHTA, CDR2 FQGNSA. This CDR3 is 15 amino acids long. The complete variable domain, with remaining parts taken from reference TRBV7-2 and TRBJ2-1, reads GAGVSQSPSNKVTEKGKDVELRCDPISGHTALYWYRQSLGQGLEFLIYFQGNSAPDKSGLPSDRFSAERTGGSVSTLTIQRTQQEDSAVYLCASSPAGGPAYEQFFGPGTRLTVL.

The chain links TRBV4-3 to TRBJ2-1; there is no DNA to check the TCRdb D call of TRBD1. This CDR3 is 16 amino acids long. Germline V gene data show CDR1 as LGHNA and CDR2 as YSLEER. CDR3 in amino acids: CASSQDSQLWSRGQFF.

The chain is built from TRBV12-3 or TRBV12-4 and TRBJ1-5; the TRBD1 assignment by TCRdb is unverifiable without DNA. This CDR3 spans 15 amino acids. The CDR3 loop is CASSESGNPREPQHF.

The rearrangement joins TRBV11-3 to TRBJ2-2. The CDR3 runs to 12 residues. Germline-derived CDR1 and CDR2 are SGHNT and YENEEA. The CDR3 spells CASSLGHGMLFF.

This chain links TRBV11-1 with TRBJ2-7; the TCRdb call, TRBD2, lacks DNA for checking. The CDR3 length is 18 residues. Per the germline V gene, CDR1 is SGHAT and CDR2 is FQDESV (reference sequence). The CDR3 here is CASSTTGTSGRKTYEQYF.

V usage is TRBV12-3 or TRBV12-4 and J usage is TRBJ2-7; TCRdb picks TRBD1, but there is no DNA to check that call. The CDR3 totals 14 residues. The CDR3 loop is CASSLSFDSNSQYF.

The chain has TRBV12-3 or TRBV12-4 and TRBJ1-5. CDR3 length equals 16 residues. This CDR3 is CASSSGQAGVNQPQHF.

The rearrangement links TRBV28 to TRBJ1-2. The CDR3 is made up of 16 amino acids. Germline V gives CDR1 MDHEN, CDR2 SYDVKM. This CDR3 reads CASSSPSRTVNYSYTF.

The V call is TRBV5-1, the J call TRBJ1-4. Germline V gives CDR1 SGHRS, CDR2 YFSETQ. CDR3 length equals 11 residues. This chain's CDR3 is CASSLAGKLFF.

The genes are TRBV7-2 and TRBJ2-3; TCRdb lists TRBD1, though no DNA is available to test this call. The CDR3 has 16 residues. Germline V gene sequence: CDR1 SGHTA, CDR2 FQGNSA. The chain's CDR3 is CASSSPWDRDPWTQYF.

The chain links TRBV4-2 to TRBJ2-7. The CDR3 has 15 residues. CDR1 and CDR2 (germline): LGHNA, YNFKEQ. The CDR3 sequence: CASSQESRASYEQYF.

The chain employs TRBV24-1 and TRBJ2-5; there is no DNA to check the TCRdb D call of TRBD1. CDR1 and CDR2 from the germline V gene are KGHDR and SFDVKD. The CDR3 covers 14 residues. The CDR3 sequence: CATSEDRVRETQYF.